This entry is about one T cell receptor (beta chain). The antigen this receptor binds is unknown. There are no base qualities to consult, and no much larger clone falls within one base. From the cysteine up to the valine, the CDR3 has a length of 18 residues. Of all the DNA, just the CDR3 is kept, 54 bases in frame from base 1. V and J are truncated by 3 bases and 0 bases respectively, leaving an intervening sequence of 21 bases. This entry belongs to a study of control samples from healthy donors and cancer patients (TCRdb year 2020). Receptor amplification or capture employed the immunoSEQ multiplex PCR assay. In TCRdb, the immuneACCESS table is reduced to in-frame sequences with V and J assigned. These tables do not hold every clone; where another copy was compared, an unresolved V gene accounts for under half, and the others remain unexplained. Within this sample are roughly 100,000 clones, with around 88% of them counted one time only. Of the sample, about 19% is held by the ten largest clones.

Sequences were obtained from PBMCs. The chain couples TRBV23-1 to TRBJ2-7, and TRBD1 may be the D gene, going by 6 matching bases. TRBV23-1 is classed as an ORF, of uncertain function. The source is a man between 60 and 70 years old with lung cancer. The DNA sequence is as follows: TGCGCCAGCAGTCACGTACTAAAACCGGGACACCACTCCTACGAGCAGTACGTC. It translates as CASSHVLKPGHHSYEQYV.